The present entry profiles one T cell receptor beta chain with its context. These data originate in a study of T cell responses to AZD1222 COVID-19 vaccine. Study information: Pooled samples include second doses given at about 4 or 12 weeks.

Germline CDR1 is SGHDT and CDR2 is YYEEEE. CDR3 length equals 18 residues. Trimming pared 2 bases from V and 7 bases from J, leaving 22 bases between. TCRdb keeps only in-frame clones here, not all; method: immunoSEQ multiplex PCR. The sample has about 140,000 clones; roughly 80% are singletons. This specimen was peripheral blood, taken on day 0 of AZD1222 vaccination. The source is an adult in good health. V gene TRBV5-6 combines with J gene TRBJ1-6; possibly TRBD1 for D (6 bases). CDR3 residues: CASSLRTDFLGTNSPLHF. As DNA, the CDR3 is TGTGCCAGCAGCTTAAGGACAGATTTTTTGGGGACGAATTCACCCCTCCACTTT.